This paragraph reports one T cell receptor beta chain. Its specificity is not known. The record originates from a study of CD8+ T cells in alopecia areata. About the research overall: For the treated group, dosing was oral tofacitinib at 5 to 10 mg twice daily. Study observations and caveats: Compared with mice, patients displayed less clear TCR sharing, possibly for HLA-related reasons.

Extracted RNA was reverse transcribed, and the resulting cDNA served as sequencing template. The method was immunoSEQ multiplex PCR; TCRdb's version includes in-frame clones alone and lacks a portion of them. Of about 98,000 clones in the sample, roughly 47% were seen once. Germline V gene sequence: CDR1 SQVTM, CDR2 ANQGSEA. This CDR3 contains 13 residues. V was cut by 4 bases and J by 6 bases, with 14 bases left in between. Using a FACSAria, the CD4+ and CD8+ T cells were sorted from the PBMCs. This receptor was identified in a human donor with alopecia areata. V usage is TRBV29-1 and J usage is TRBJ2-3; D perhaps matches TRBD2 (6 bases). What was sequenced was CD4+ T cells sorted from blood. The CDR3 is CSVGPVTRDTQYF. As DNA, the CDR3 is TGCAGCGTTGGTCCCGTGACTAGGGATACGCAGTATTTT.